A single T cell receptor beta chain is shown here with its context. Its antigen is still unknown. The sample originates from a study of shared clonotypes between healthy human individuals. Assay: immunoSEQ multiplex PCR; the TCRdb copy retains only in-frame clones and omits some. The table includes hundreds of thousands of clones, under 80% detected once. Study-wide findings and caveats: The researchers took only blood, and tissue repertoires probably look different.

This receptor was identified in a woman younger than 45 in good health. Specimen: memory CD4+ T cells sorted from blood. Subset denoted: CD45RA-negative fraction.

The CDR3 coding sequence is TGTGCCAGCAGTACCTTAGGGGTTCAGCCCCAGCATTTT. Amino acid sequence: CASSTLGVQPQHF. The V gene is TRBV6-5, the J gene TRBJ1-5; D is possibly TRBD1 (5 bases). The CDR3 consists of 13 residues. Trimming stripped 5 bases from V and 6 bases from J, with 11 bases between. From germline, CDR1 is MNHEY and CDR2 SVGAGI.